Below are 8 T cell receptor beta chains sequenced from a single sample in a study of T cells in Graves' hyperthyroidism and ophthalmopathy. Amplification of TCR beta CDR3 regions used RNA as the template. The TCR CDR3 was amplified in a first-round RT-PCR using the HTBI primer set. TCRdb itself ran the multiplex PCR reads through MiXCR, one entry per CDR3 protein. The sample has under 650,000 distinct CDR3 sequences, 15% to 20% seen once. Sequencing was performed on blood. The source is a woman aged 25 to 39 with Graves' hyperthyroidism.

This clonotype turned up a few times. The chain carries TRBV29-1 and TRBJ1-3; no clear D. The CDR3 loop spans 13 amino acids. The ends were cut back, 5 bases at V and 0 bases at J, with 8 bases in the middle. Germline assignment: CDR1 SQVTM and CDR2 ANQGSEA. CDR3 sequence reads: CSVRHSSGNTIYF. As DNA, the CDR3 is TGCAGCGTTCGACACAGCTCTGGAAACACCATATATTTT.

This clonotype was picked up many times. The chain recombines TRBV2 with TRBJ2-7; 14 positions agree with TRBD2. The CDR3 has 16 amino acids. Germline CDR1 reads SNHLY; CDR2 reads FYNNEI. Trimming took 6 bases from V and 1 from J; bases not matched to a gene: 5. The CDR3 loop reads CASSGGTSGSSYEQYF. The DNA of the CDR3 is TGTGCCAGCAGCGGCGGGACTAGCGGGAGTTCCTACGAGCAGTACTTC.

This clonotype was counted many times. V gene TRBV2 combines with J gene TRBJ1-5, with D maybe TRBD1 (5 bases). The CDR3 is made up of 13 amino acids. Germline V gene lookup returns CDR1 SNHLY and CDR2 FYNNEI. The ends were cut back, 6 bases at V and 6 bases at J, with 12 bases in the middle. CDR3 amino acids: CASRGDEGQPQHF. The CDR3 bases are TGTGCCAGCAGGGGGGACGAGGGTCAGCCCCAGCATTTT.

This clonotype showed up many times. The V and J genes are TRBV24-1 and TRBJ2-2, with 10 bases fitting TRBD2. The CDR3 is 14 amino acids. Looked up from germline, CDR1 is KGHDR and CDR2 is SFDVKD. V lost 7 bases and J lost 7; bases outside the gene matches: 5. Here the CDR3 DNA reads TGTGCCACCAGAGCTAGCGGGGGTAGCGGGGAGCTGTTTTTT. Its protein product is CATRASGGSGELFF.

The CDR3 nucleotides read TGTGCCAGCAGACTTGCGGGCGGGAGGGCCGGGTCCTACGAGCAGTACTTC. Protein product: CASRLAGGRAGSYEQYF. The chain has TRBV27 and TRBJ2-7; 9 bases are a match to TRBD2. The junction had 13 bases not matched to a gene; V was cut back by 6 bases and J by 1 base. Germline CDR1 is MNHEY and CDR2 is SMNVEV (reference sequence). CDR3 size: 17 residues.

In this sample, this clonotype turned up many times. The chain employs TRBV6-1 and TRBJ1-4; 8 positions match TRBD1. This CDR3 spans 14 amino acids. V gave up 1 base and J gave up 10 bases; unmatched junction bases: 5. The germline V gene has CDR1 MNHNS and CDR2 SASEGT. CDR3 coding DNA: TGTGCCAGCAGTGAAGGTCCAGGGGGCGGAAAACTGTTTTTT. Translating gives CASSEGPGGGKLFF.

This clonotype was detected many times. The J gene is TRBJ2-7, the V gene TRBV28, with no clear D. CDR1 is MDHEN and CDR2 is SYDVKM in the germline V gene. The CDR3 loop spans 12 amino acids. V was clipped by 4 bases and J by 7 bases, with 11 bases between them. The DNA for the CDR3 is TGTGCCAGCAGTTCCCAGACAAATGAGCAGTACTTC. Translated: CASSSQTNEQYF.

This clonotype has ten or more counts. This sequence joins TRBV28 and TRBJ2-7, with TRBD2 matching 11 bases. V lost 5 bases, J lost 6 bases, and 6 bases stayed unmatched. This CDR3 has 14 amino acids. The germline gives CDR1 MDHEN, CDR2 SYDVKM. The CDR3 DNA reads TGTGCCAGCAGTCCCAGACTAGCGGGAATCGAGCAGTACTTC. It specifies CASSPRLAGIEQYF. Full variable domain (rest looked up from reference TRBV28 and TRBJ2-7): DVKVTQSSRYLVKRTGEKVFLECVQDMDHENMFWYRQDPGLGLRLIYFSYDVKMKEKGDIPEGYSVSREKKERFSLILESASTNQTSMYLCASSPRLAGIEQYFGPGTRLTVT.